This T cell receptor (beta chain) was profiled in a study of T cell responses to AZD1222 COVID-19 vaccine. Overall study findings and caveats: Among vaccine-associated CD4 TCRs, coverage spanned spike, with dominance at 160-218 and 743-854.

Repertoires were generated with immunoSEQ multiplex PCR, while TCRdb's copy carries only in-frame clones and drops some. The table records 90,000 to 120,000 clones, about nine tenths of them present only once. A note on this clone: The antigen is not known.

Unmatched junction bases numbered 10, after V lost 2 bases and J lost 1 base. In germline, CDR1 is GTSNPN, CDR2 SVGIG (reference sequence). This CDR3 is 16 amino acids long. This TCR was sampled from an adult in good health. The sequencing here drew on peripheral blood, taken on day 0 of AZD1222 vaccination. The chain combines TRBV30 with TRBJ2-5; TRBD1 matches at 7 bases. The CDR3 protein is CAWSLRRGHRQETQYF. CDR3 sequence (DNA): TGTGCCTGGAGTCTTAGAAGGGGGCATCGCCAAGAGACCCAGTACTTC.